The sequence of this TCR beta chain was determined in a study of T cell repertoires in cytomegalovirus infection. Findings of the study overall: Dominant in the ex vivo response were TCR beta clonotypes restricted by HLA-C and specific for CMV.

As concerns this clonotype: Its specificity is not known.

Germline CDR1 MNHEY, CDR2 SVGAGI. V shed 0 bases and J shed 0 bases, with 8 bases lying between them. The CDR3 is 16 residues long. TCRdb re-analysed the reads in MiXCR, keeping a single row per CDR3 protein. The profile shows around 740,000 distinct CDR3 sequences, roughly a third of them singletons. This sequence originates from a human donor in good health (CMV status not recorded). Some clones in this sample may be carry-over from other donors' samples. The chain is built from TRBV6-5 and TRBJ1-4; D unresolved. Sequenced sample: PBMCs. CDR3 loop: CASSYSQSATNEKLFF. The CDR3 coding sequence is TGTGCCAGCAGTTACTCGCAGTCTGCAACTAATGAAAAACTGTTTTTT.